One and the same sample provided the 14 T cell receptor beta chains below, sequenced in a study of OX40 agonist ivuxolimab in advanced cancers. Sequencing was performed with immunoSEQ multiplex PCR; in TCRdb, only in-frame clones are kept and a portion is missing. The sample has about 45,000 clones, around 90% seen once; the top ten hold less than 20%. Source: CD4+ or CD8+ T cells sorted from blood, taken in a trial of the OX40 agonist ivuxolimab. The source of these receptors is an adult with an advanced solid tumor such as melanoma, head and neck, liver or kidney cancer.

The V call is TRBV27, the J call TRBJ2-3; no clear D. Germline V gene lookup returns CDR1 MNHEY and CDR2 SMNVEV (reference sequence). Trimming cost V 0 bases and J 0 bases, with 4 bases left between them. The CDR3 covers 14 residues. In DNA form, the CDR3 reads TGTGCCAGCAGTTTATCTAGAAGCACAGATACGCAGTATTTT. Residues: CASSLSRSTDTQYF.

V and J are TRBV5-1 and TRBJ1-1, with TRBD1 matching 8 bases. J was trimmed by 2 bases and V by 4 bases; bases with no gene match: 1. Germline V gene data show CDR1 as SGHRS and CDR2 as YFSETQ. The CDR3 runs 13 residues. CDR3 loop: CASSDRGNTEAFF. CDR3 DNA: TGCGCCAGCAGCGACAGGGGTAACACTGAAGCTTTCTTT.

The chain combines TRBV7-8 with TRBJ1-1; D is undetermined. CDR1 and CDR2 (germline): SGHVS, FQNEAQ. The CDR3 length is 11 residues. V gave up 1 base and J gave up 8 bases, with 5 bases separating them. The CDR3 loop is CASSLGDEAFF. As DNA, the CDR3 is TGTGCCAGCAGCTTAGGAGACGAAGCTTTCTTT.

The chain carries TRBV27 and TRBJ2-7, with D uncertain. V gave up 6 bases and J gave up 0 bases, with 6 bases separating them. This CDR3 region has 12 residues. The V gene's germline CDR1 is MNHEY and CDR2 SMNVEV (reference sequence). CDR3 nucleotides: TGTGCCAGCAGGACCCGCTCCTACGAGCAGTACTTC. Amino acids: CASRTRSYEQYF.

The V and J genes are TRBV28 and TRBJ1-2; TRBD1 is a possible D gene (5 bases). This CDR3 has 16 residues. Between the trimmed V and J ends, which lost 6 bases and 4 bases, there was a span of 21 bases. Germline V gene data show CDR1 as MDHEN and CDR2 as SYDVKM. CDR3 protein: CASSPMIDSITYGYTF. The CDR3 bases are TGTGCCAGCAGCCCTATGATTGACAGCATTACCTATGGCTACACCTTC.

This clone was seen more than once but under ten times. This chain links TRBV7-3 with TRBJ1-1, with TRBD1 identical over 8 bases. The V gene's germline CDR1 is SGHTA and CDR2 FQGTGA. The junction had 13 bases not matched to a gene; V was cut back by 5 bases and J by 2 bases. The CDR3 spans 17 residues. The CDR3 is CASSLLAQTGDNTEAFF. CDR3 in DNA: TGTGCCAGCAGCCTTCTAGCCCAGACAGGGGATAACACTGAAGCTTTCTTT.

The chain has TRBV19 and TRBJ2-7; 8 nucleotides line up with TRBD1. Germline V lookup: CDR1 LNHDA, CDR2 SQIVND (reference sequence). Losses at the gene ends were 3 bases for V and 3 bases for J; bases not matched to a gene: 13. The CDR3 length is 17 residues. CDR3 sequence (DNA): TGTGCCAGTAGTATCATGCCCCACAGGGGGAGAATCTACGAGCAGTACTTC. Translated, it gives CASSIMPHRGRIYEQYF.

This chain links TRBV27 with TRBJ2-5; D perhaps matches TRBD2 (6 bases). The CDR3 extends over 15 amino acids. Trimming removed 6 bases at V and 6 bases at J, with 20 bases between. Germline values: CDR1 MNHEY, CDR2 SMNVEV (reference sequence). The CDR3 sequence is CASSSGGNLRKTQYF. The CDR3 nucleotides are TGTGCCAGCAGCTCTGGGGGGAATTTGAGAAAGACCCAGTACTTC.

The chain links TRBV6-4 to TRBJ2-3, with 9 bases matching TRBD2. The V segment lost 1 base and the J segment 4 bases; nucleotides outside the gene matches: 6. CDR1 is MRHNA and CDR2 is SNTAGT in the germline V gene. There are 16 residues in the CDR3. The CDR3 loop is CASSDFGAGGSDTQYF. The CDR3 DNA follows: TGTGCCAGCAGTGACTTCGGAGCGGGGGGCTCAGATACGCAGTATTTT.

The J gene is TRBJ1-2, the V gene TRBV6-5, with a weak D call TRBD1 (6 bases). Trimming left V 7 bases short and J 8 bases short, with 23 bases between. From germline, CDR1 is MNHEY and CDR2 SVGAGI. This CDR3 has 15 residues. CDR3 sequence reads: CASNSPRSGVWGYTF. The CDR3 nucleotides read TGTGCCAGCAACTCTCCCAGATCAGGGGTGTGGGGCTACACCTTC.

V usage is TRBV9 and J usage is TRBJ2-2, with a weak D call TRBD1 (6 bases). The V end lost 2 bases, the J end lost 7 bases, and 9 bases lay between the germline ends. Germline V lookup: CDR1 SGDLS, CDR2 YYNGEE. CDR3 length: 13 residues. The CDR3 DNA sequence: TGTGCCAGCAGCGTGGGGGCCAACGGGGAGCTGTTTTTT. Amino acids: CASSVGANGELFF.

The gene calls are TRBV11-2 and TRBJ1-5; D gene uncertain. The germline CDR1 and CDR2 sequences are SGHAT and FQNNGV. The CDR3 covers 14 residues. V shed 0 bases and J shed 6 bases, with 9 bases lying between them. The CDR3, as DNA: TGTGCCAGCAGCTTAGACTGGGCTGGTCAGCCCCAGCATTTT. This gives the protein CASSLDWAGQPQHF.

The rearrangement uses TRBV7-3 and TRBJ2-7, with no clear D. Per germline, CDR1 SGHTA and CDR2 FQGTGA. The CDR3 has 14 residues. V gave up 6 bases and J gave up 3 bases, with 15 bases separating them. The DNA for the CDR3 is TGTGCCAGCAGTGAAATGAACAGATACTACGAGCAGTACTTC. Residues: CASSEMNRYYEQYF.

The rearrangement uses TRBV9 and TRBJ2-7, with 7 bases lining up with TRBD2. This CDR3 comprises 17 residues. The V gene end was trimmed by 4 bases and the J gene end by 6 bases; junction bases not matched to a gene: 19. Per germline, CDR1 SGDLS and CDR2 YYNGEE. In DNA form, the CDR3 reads TGTGCCAGCAGCAAAGGAGGGGCGGGAGTAGGTGCCGTCGAGCAGTACTTC. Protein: CASSKGGAGVGAVEQYF.